A selection of T cell receptor beta chains follows, all from one sample in a study of memory CD4+ T cells and cytomegalovirus serostatus. Profiling relied on immunoSEQ multiplex PCR, and the TCRdb table lists in-frame clones only, not all of them. The table has around 54,000 clones, 78% seen once. Source material: memory CD4+ T cells from blood. These TCRs come from an adult in good health and CMV-seronegative. CDR3s include the opening cysteine and the closing phenylalanine or tryptophan. A D gene is named only where the DNA matches it firmly. The listing skips clone size in some rows; elsewhere it reads once, few, many or a size class.

j_gene | d_gene | abundance | v_gene | CDR3nt | CDR3aa
TRBJ2-1 | TRBD2 | NA | TRBV2 | TGTGCCAGCAGACGGTTTGCGGGAGACTCCAATGAGCAGTTCTTC | CASRRFAGDSNEQFF
TRBJ2-7 | TRBD1 | few | TRBV28 | TGTGCCAGCAGTGAGACAGGGTTCTCCTACGAGCAGTACTTC | CASSETGFSYEQYF
TRBJ2-2 | NA | once | TRBV10-1 | TGCGCCAGCAGTGAGTCCGAAACAGGGAAAAACACCGGGGAGCTGTTTTTT | CASSESETGKNTGELFF
TRBJ1-3 | NA | NA | TRBV4-1 | TGCGCCAGCAGCCAAGAGAATTTATCTGGAAACACCATATATTTT | CASSQENLSGNTIYF
TRBJ2-1 | NA | NA | TRBV2 | TGTGCCAGCAGTGAGCGCGGAAGCTCCTACAATGAGCAGTTCTTC | CASSERGSSYNEQFF
TRBJ1-2 | NA | NA | TRBV27 | TGTGCCAGCAGTGGACGAGGGTATGGCTACACCTTC | CASSGRGYGYTF
TRBJ1-3 | TRBD1 | NA | TRBV28 | TGTGCCAGCAGTTTACCGAAGGGGGCGTTTGGAAACACCATATATTTT | CASSLPKGAFGNTIYF
TRBJ2-7 | TRBD1 | NA | TRBV7-9 | TGTGCCAGCAGCTTGACAGGGACCACCTACGAGCAGTACTTC | CASSLTGTTYEQYF
TRBJ1-1 | NA | once | TRBV6-1 | TGTGCCAGCAGGACTGGTGGGACACTGAACACTGAAGCTTTCTTT | CASRTGGTLNTEAFF
TRBJ2-5 | NA | NA | TRBV7-2 | TGTGCCAGCAGCTCACGAGGTGGGGAGACCCAGTACTTC | CASSSRGGETQYF
TRBJ2-7 | TRBD1 | NA | TRBV10-2 | TGCGCCAGCAGTGGCGGGGCGGGACAGGGGACCTACGAGCAGTACTTC | CASSGGAGQGTYEQYF
TRBJ2-2 | TRBD2 | medium-sized | TRBV5-6 | TGTGCCAGCAGGACTAGCGGGAACACCGGGGAGCTGTTTTTT | CASRTSGNTGELFF
TRBJ1-1 | NA | NA | TRBV10-3 | TGTGCCATCAGTCGGGGGCGGGACACTGAAGCTTTCTTT | CAISRGRDTEAFF
TRBJ1-5 | NA | few | TRBV27 | TGTGCCAGCAGTTCGCAGGGACTTCAGCCCCAGCATTTT | CASSSQGLQPQHF
TRBJ1-2 | TRBD1 | few | TRBV6-1 | TGTGCCAGCAGTGCGGCGACAGGGCGTTCGGGGGGCTACACCTTC | CASSAATGRSGGYTF
TRBJ2-7 | NA | NA | TRBV11-2 | TGTGCCAGCAGCTTAGCTGGTTACGAGCAGTACTTC | CASSLAGYEQYF
TRBJ2-2 | TRBD1 | few | TRBV25-1 | TGTGCCAGCAGTGAATCAGGGGGCACCGGGGAGCTGTTTTTT | CASSESGGTGELFF
TRBJ1-3 | NA | NA | TRBV6-1 | TGTGCCAGCAGTGAACCCGGGACCGGGGGAGGAAACACCATATATTTT | CASSEPGTGGGNTIYF
TRBJ1-2 | TRBD1 | NA | TRBV5-8 | TGTGCCAGCAGCTTGGCCGTGACAGGGAACTATGGCTACACCTTC | CASSLAVTGNYGYTF
TRBJ2-4 | TRBD1 | NA | TRBV6-6 | TGTGCCAGTATCGACCGGGACAGGGGAAACATTCAGTACTTC | CASIDRDRGNIQYF
TRBJ2-7 | TRBD2 | NA | TRBV27 | TGTGCCAGCAGTGGACTAGCGGGAGTCCAGGAGCAGTACTTC | CASSGLAGVQEQYF
TRBJ2-1 | TRBD2 | NA | TRBV30 | TGTGCCTGGAGTGTGACTAGCGGGAGCTACCACAATGAGCAGTTCTTC | CAWSVTSGSYHNEQFF
TRBJ2-7 | TRBD2 | NA | TRBV7-9 | TGTGCCAGCAGCTTAGGGCAGCGGGGGTACGAGCAGTACTTC | CASSLGQRGYEQYF
TRBJ2-1 | NA | NA | TRBV1 | TGCACCAGCAGCCGATCGGGACAGGGGGCTTATCGAGGTGAGCAGTTCTTC | CTSSRSGQGAYRGEQFF
TRBJ2-1 | NA | NA | TRBV9 | TGTGCCAGCAGCGCCGCCAATGAGCAGTTCTTC | CASSAANEQFF
TRBJ1-1 | TRBD1 | NA | TRBV2 | TGTGCCAGCAGTGAAGTCACAGGGGGCTCGACTGAAGCTTTCTTT | CASSEVTGGSTEAFF
TRBJ2-3 | NA | NA | TRBV6-4 | TGTGCCAGCAGCTCCGACCCGGGGAGAACAGATACGCAGTATTTT | CASSSDPGRTDTQYF
TRBJ2-7 | NA | NA | TRBV9 | TGTGCCAGCAGCGTAGGACAGACCGCAGAGCAGTACTTC | CASSVGQTAEQYF
TRBJ2-1 | NA | NA | TRBV28 | TGTGCCAGCAGTGGTAGACGGGCCTCCTACAATGAGCAGTTCTTC | CASSGRRASYNEQFF
TRBJ2-2 | NA | NA | TRBV10-3 | TGTGCCATCAGTGATGGTAGCCGAGGCGACACCGGGGAGCTGTTTTTT | CAISDGSRGDTGELFF
TRBJ2-1 | TRBD2 | NA | TRBV5-6 | TGTGCCAGCAGCTTTGGACTAGCGGACTACAATGAGCAGTTCTTC | CASSFGLADYNEQFF
TRBJ1-4 | NA | NA | TRBV15 | TGTGCCACCAGCAGAGATAAGGGGGCTAATGAAAAACTGTTTTTT | CATSRDKGANEKLFF
TRBJ2-1 | TRBD2 | once | TRBV27 | TGTGCCAGTCGAGCGGGAGGGCGGAATGAGCAGTTCTTC | CASRAGGRNEQFF
TRBJ2-2 | NA | NA | TRBV7-3 | TGTGCCAGCAGCTCGTACACCGGGGAGCTGTTTTTT | CASSSYTGELFF
TRBJ2-1 | NA | NA | TRBV11-2 | TGTGCCAGCCGACGGGAACCTACCTACAATGAGCAGTTCTTC | CASRREPTYNEQFF
TRBJ1-1 | NA | NA | TRBV5-6 | TGTGCCAGCAGCGGGGAGATGAACACTGAAGCTTTCTTT | CASSGEMNTEAFF
TRBJ2-3 | NA | NA | TRBV20-1 | TGCAGTGCTCCTGTATCAGATACGCAGTATTTT | CSAPVSDTQYF